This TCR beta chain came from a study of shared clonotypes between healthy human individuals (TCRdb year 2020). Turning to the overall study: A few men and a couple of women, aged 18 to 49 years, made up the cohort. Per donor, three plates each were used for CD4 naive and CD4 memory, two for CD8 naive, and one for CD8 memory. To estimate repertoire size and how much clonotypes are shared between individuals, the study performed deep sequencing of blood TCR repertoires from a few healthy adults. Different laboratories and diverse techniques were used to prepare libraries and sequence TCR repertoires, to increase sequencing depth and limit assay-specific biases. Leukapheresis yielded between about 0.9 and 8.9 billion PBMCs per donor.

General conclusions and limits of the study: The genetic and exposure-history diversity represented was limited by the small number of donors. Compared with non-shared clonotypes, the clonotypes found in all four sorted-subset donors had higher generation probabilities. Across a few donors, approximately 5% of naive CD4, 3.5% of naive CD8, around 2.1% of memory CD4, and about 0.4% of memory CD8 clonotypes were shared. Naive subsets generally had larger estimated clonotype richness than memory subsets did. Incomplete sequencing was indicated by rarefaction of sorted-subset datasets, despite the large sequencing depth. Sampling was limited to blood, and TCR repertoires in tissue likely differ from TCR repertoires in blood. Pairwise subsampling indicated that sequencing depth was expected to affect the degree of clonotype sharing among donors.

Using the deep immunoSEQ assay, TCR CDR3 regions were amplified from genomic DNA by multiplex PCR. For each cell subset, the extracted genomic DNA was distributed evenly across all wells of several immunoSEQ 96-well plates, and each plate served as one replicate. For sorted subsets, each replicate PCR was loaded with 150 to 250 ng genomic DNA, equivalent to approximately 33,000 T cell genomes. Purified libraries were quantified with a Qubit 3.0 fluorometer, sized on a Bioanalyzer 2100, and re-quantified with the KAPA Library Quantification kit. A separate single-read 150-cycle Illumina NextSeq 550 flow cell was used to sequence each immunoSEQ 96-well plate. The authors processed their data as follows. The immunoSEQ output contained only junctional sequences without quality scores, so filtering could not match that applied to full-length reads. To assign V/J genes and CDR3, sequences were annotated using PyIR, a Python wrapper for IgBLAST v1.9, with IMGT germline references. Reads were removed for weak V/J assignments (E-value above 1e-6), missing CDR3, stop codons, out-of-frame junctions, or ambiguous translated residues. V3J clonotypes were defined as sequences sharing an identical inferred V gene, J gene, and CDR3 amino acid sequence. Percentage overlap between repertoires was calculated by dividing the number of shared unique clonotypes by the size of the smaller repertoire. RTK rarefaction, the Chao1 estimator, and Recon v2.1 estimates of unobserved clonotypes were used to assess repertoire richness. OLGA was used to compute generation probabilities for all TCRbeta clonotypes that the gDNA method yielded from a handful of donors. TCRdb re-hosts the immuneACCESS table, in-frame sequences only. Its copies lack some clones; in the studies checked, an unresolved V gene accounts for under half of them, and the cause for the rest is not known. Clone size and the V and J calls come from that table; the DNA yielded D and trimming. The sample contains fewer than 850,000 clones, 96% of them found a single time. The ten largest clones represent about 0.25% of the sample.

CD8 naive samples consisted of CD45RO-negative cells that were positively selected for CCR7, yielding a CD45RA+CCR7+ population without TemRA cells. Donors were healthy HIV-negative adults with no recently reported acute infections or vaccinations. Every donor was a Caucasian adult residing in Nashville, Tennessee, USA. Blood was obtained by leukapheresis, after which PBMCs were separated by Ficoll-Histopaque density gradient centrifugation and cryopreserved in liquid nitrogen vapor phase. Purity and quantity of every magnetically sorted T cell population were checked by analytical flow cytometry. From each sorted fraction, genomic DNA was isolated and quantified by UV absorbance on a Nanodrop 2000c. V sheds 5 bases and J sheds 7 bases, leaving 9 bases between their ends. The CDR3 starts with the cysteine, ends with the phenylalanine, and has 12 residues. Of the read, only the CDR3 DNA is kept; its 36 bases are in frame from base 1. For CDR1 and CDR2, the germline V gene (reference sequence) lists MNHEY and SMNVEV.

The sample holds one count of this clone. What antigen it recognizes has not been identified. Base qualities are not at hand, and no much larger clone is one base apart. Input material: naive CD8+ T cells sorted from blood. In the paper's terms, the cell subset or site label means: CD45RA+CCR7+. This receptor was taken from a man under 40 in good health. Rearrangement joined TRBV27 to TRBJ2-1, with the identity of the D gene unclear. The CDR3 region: CASSPRSNEQFF. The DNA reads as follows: TGTGCCAGCAGTCCTAGGAGTAATGAGCAGTTCTTC.